This T cell receptor beta chain appears in the sequencing data of a study of shared clonotypes between healthy human individuals. In the study's own analysis: ImmunoSEQ junction-only sequences lacked quality scores, so their filtering differed. Data came from immunoSEQ multiplex PCR; TCRdb stores just in-frame clones and leaves some out. Clone size and the V and J calls come from that table; the DNA yielded D and trimming. Among millions of clones listed, over 85% were seen once. Deletions cut 10 bases from V and 7 bases from J, with 9 bases between. Germline CDR1 ENHRY, CDR2 SYGVKD. This CDR3 has 10 residues. CD45RO-negative, CCR7-positively selected cells formed the naive CD8 fraction, excluding terminally differentiated effector memory CD45RA+ cells.

The TCR comes from a young man in good health. The chain has TRBV10-3 and TRBJ2-3; D is ambiguous. The sample comprised naive CD8+ T cells sorted from blood. The CDR3 region is CATGLNTQYF. In DNA form, the CDR3 reads TGTGCCACCGGGCTAAATACGCAGTATTTT.